These 27 T cell receptor beta chains were sequenced from one sample in a study of cytomegalovirus exposure and HLA in healthy donors. 13 Jbeta primers and 60 Vbeta primers were used for the PCR. TCRdb's table, derived via immunoSEQ multiplex PCR, lists solely in-frame clones and lacks some. The table shows 140,000 to 150,000 clones, with just under 75% occurring only once. The sequencing input was PBMCs. Every receptor here comes from a woman younger than 35 in good health and CMV-seronegative.

V gene TRBV11-2 combines with J gene TRBJ2-1, with D hard to call. Trimming removed 2 bases at V and 6 bases at J, with 11 bases between. The germline CDR1 and CDR2 sequences are SGHAT and FQNNGV. This CDR3 contains 14 residues. The CDR3 loop is CASSLSGPLNEQFF. CDR3 nucleotide sequence: TGTGCCAGCAGCTTAAGTGGGCCCCTCAATGAGCAGTTCTTC.

The chain combines TRBV9 with TRBJ1-3, with 8 bases aligning to TRBD1. This CDR3 has 15 residues. Germline loops: CDR1 SGDLS, CDR2 YYNGEE. V was clipped by 2 bases and J by 3 bases; unmatched bases: 4. The CDR3 DNA reads TGTGCCAGCAGCGTGAGGACAGGGTATGGAAACACCATATATTTT. Translated: CASSVRTGYGNTIYF.

This chain joins TRBV6-1 and TRBJ1-5, with unresolved D. The germline V gene has CDR1 MNHNS and CDR2 SASEGT. The ends were cut back, 3 bases at V and 3 bases at J, with 6 bases in the middle. The CDR3 loop spans 13 amino acids. CDR3 in DNA: TGTGCCAGCAGTGATCCATTCAATCAGCCCCAGCATTTT. Translation gives CASSDPFNQPQHF.

This clone showed up just once. The chain combines TRBV18 with TRBJ2-7; the match to TRBD2 covers 9 bases. Germline V gives CDR1 KGHSH, CDR2 LQKENI. V trimming: 0 bases; J trimming: 5 bases; junction bases outside the gene matches: 8. This CDR3 comprises 16 residues. The DNA of the CDR3 is TGTGCCAGCTCACCACCCGGGGCTAGCGGGATGCACGAGCAGTACGTC. Translation: CASSPPGASGMHEQYV.

V and J are TRBV11-2 and TRBJ1-1; TRBD1 aligns across 10 bases. From germline, CDR1 is SGHAT and CDR2 FQNNGV. This CDR3 is built from 17 residues. V lost 5 bases, J lost 1 base, and 10 bases stayed unmatched. The CDR3 DNA reads as TGTGCCAGCAGCCAAATCCGACAGGGGGCGAGGAACACTGAAGCTTTCTTT. Translating gives CASSQIRQGARNTEAFF.

The rearrangement joins TRBV10-2 to TRBJ1-2; D is unclear. Looked up from germline, CDR1 is WSHSY and CDR2 is SAAADI. V was shortened by 2 bases and J by 0 bases, with 10 bases between the two germline ends. CDR3 size: 15 residues. CDR3 region: CASSERRVSNYGYTF. In DNA, the CDR3 is TGCGCCAGCAGTGAGCGGAGGGTATCTAACTATGGCTACACCTTC.

This clone was recorded once. The chain links TRBV27 to TRBJ2-3; 15 bases line up with TRBD2. This CDR3 has 18 amino acids. With 7 bases clipped from V and 7 bases from J, the junction kept 15 bases outside the gene matches. Germline lookup yields CDR1 MNHEY and CDR2 SMNVEV (reference sequence). CDR3 nucleotide sequence: TGTGCCAGCACCGAGGGGACTAGCGGGAGGTTGGGTGGGAATACGCAGTATTTT. Its translation: CASTEGTSGRLGGNTQYF.

This chain joins TRBV7-9 and TRBJ1-3; possibly TRBD1 for D (5 bases). Trimming removed 6 bases from V and 4 bases from J, with 10 bases in between. Germline V gene lookup returns CDR1 SEHNR and CDR2 FQNEAQ (reference sequence). The CDR3 covers 13 residues. This CDR3 is CASSSGSGNTIYF. CDR3 nucleotide sequence: TGTGCCAGCAGTTCAGGGTCCGGAAACACCATATATTTT.

The chain links TRBV6-5 to TRBJ2-2; no clear D. Trimming removed 3 bases from V and 5 bases from J, with 7 bases in between. The CDR3 runs to 13 residues. Germline V gene sequence: CDR1 MNHEY, CDR2 SVGAGI. Written as DNA, the CDR3 is TGTGCCAGCAGTTATGGTCGGACCGGGGAGCTGTTTTTT. As protein: CASSYGRTGELFF.

The V and J genes are TRBV19 and TRBJ2-5, with 7 bases matching TRBD2. The CDR3 runs to 14 residues. The V gene end was trimmed by 4 bases and the J gene end by 8 bases; junction bases not matched to a gene: 10. Germline V gives CDR1 LNHDA, CDR2 SQIVND (reference sequence). The CDR3, as DNA: TGTGCCAGTAGTACAACTAGCGAGGGCCGCACCCAGTACTTC. Protein: CASSTTSEGRTQYF. The variable domain in full, completed from reference TRBV19 and TRBJ2-5, reads DGGITQSPKYLFRKEGQNVTLSCEQNLNHDAMYWYRQDPGQGLRLIYYSQIVNDFQKGDIAEGYSVSREKKESFPLTVTSAQKNPTAFYLCASSTTSEGRTQYFGPGTRLLVL.

The rearrangement links TRBV7-9 to TRBJ2-5, with 10 positions matching TRBD2. This CDR3 spans 15 amino acids. The germline gives CDR1 SEHNR, CDR2 FQNEAQ (reference sequence). The V gene end was trimmed by 10 bases and the J gene end by 4 bases; junction bases not matched to a gene: 12. CDR3 coding DNA: TGTGCCACCCCTGGGGGTAGCGGGGGGCCAGAGACCCAGTACTTC. Residues: CATPGGSGGPETQYF.

The rearrangement joins TRBV6-1 to TRBJ1-4; 8 positions match TRBD1. This CDR3 has 15 residues. Losses at the gene ends were 2 bases for V and 10 bases for J; bases not matched to a gene: 9. CDR1 and CDR2 from the germline V gene are MNHNS and SASEGT. The CDR3 loop reads CASSEIRQGSGKLFF. In nucleotides, the CDR3 is TGTGCCAGCAGTGAAATCAGACAGGGGTCCGGAAAACTGTTTTTT.

This clone was found many times. The J gene is TRBJ2-6, the V gene TRBV4-3, with 7 bases aligning to TRBD2. CDR3 size: 17 residues. The germline V gene has CDR1 LGHNA and CDR2 YSLEER. The J segment lost 2 bases and the V segment lost 0 bases, leaving 4 bases of the junction unmatched. DNA of the CDR3: TGCGCCAGCAGCCAAGATGGCGCGGGGGCTGGGGCCAACGTCCTGACTTTC. It encodes CASSQDGAGAGANVLTF.

The chain uses TRBV10-3 and TRBJ2-7, with 7 bases matching TRBD1. The CDR3 covers 14 residues. Germline V gene lookup returns CDR1 ENHRY and CDR2 SYGVKD. V was clipped by 5 bases and J by 0 bases; unmatched bases: 4. The CDR3 nucleotides are TGTGCCATCAGTACGACAGGGAGCTCCTACGAGCAGTACTTC. This encodes CAISTTGSSYEQYF.

This clone has a handful of counts. This sequence joins TRBV5-1 and TRBJ1-1; 12 positions match TRBD1. V was clipped by 5 bases and J by 2 bases; unmatched bases: 4. CDR1 is SGHRS and CDR2 is YFSETQ in the germline V gene. The CDR3 consists of 15 residues. The CDR3 DNA reads as TGCGCCAGCAGTTCCGGGACAGGGGGCAACACTGAAGCTTTCTTT. Amino acid sequence: CASSSGTGGNTEAFF.

The chain is built from TRBV5-8 and TRBJ1-5; D may be TRBD1 (6 bases). There are 17 residues in the CDR3. The V and J ends lost 0 bases and 3 bases respectively, with 16 bases between them. Germline values: CDR1 SGHTS, CDR2 YDEGEE. CDR3 loop: CASSLARGRSYNQPQHF. The CDR3 coding sequence is TGTGCCAGCAGCTTGGCCAGGGGCAGATCTTACAATCAGCCCCAGCATTTT.

The chain joins TRBV27 to TRBJ1-6; possible D gene TRBD1, 5 bases. From germline, CDR1 is MNHEY and CDR2 SMNVEV (reference sequence). The CDR3 spans 13 residues. Deletions cut 2 bases from V and 8 bases from J, with 7 bases between. The CDR3 region has the DNA TGTGCCAGCAGTTTAAGGGACTATTCACCCCTCCACTTT. Translating it yields CASSLRDYSPLHF.

The V and J genes are TRBV4-3 and TRBJ1-5; D is possibly TRBD1 (5 bases). CDR1 is LGHNA and CDR2 is YSLEER in the germline V gene. This CDR3 spans 14 amino acids. V lost 4 bases and J 4 bases, leaving 11 bases between the germline ends. This CDR3 is CASSRTGGNQPQHF. Here the CDR3 DNA reads TGCGCCAGCAGCCGGACCGGGGGGAATCAGCCCCAGCATTTT.

This rearrangement joins TRBV28 to TRBJ2-7; TRBD2 aligns across 8 bases. The CDR3 has 14 residues. Germline values: CDR1 MDHEN, CDR2 SYDVKM. With V trimmed by 6 bases and J by 2 bases, 6 bases remained unmatched. The CDR3 reads CASSERERPYEQYV. In nucleotides, the CDR3 is TGTGCCAGCAGCGAGCGGGAGAGGCCCTACGAGCAGTACGTC.

The chain combines TRBV13 with TRBJ1-4, with 7 bases lining up with TRBD1. The CDR3 is 14 amino acids. V gave up 4 bases and J gave up 4 bases; unmatched junction bases: 3. CDR1 PRHDT and CDR2 FYEKMQ come from the germline V gene (reference sequence). CDR3 sequence: CASSSNRGNEKLFF. The DNA for the CDR3 is TGTGCCAGCAGCTCAAACAGGGGTAATGAAAAACTGTTTTTT.

The chain uses TRBV9 and TRBJ2-3; a weak D match, TRBD1 (5 bases). The germline gives CDR1 SGDLS, CDR2 YYNGEE. The V and J ends lost 3 bases and 9 bases respectively, with 17 bases between them. The CDR3 spans 14 residues. In nucleotides, the CDR3 is TGTGCCAGCAGCGGTCTAGGTGAGGCAGGGACGCAGTATTTT. Amino acids: CASSGLGEAGTQYF.

The chain links TRBV4-3 to TRBJ2-3; D ambiguous. The CDR3 loop spans 14 amino acids. Trimming shortened V by 0 bases and J by 8 bases, and 12 bases separated the two germline ends. Germline loops: CDR1 LGHNA, CDR2 YSLEER. This CDR3 reads CASSQDPPRGTQYF. DNA of the CDR3: TGCGCCAGCAGCCAAGATCCCCCCCGCGGTACGCAGTATTTT.

The chain employs TRBV27 and TRBJ1-2; TRBD1 matches 7 bases. Germline CDR1 reads MNHEY; CDR2 reads SMNVEV (reference sequence). The CDR3 is 15 amino acids. With V trimmed by 6 bases and J by 6 bases, 13 bases remained unmatched. The CDR3 sequence: CASRKTGDPFDGYTF. CDR3 nucleotide sequence: TGTGCCAGCAGGAAAACAGGGGACCCTTTTGATGGCTACACCTTC.

The CDR3 sequence is CASADRDVFSDTQYF. CDR3 bases: TGTGCCAGCGCGGACAGGGACGTTTTTTCGGATACGCAGTATTTT. The rearrangement links TRBV6-1 to TRBJ2-3; 8 bases fit TRBD1. The CDR3 consists of 15 residues. The junction had 13 bases not matched to a gene; V was cut back by 8 bases and J by 6 bases. Per the germline V gene, CDR1 is MNHNS and CDR2 is SASEGT.

The V and J genes are TRBV18 and TRBJ2-1, with D possibly being TRBD1 (6 bases). Germline assignment: CDR1 KGHSH and CDR2 LQKENI. V lost 5 bases and J 8 bases, leaving 13 bases between the germline ends. This CDR3 spans 13 amino acids. CDR3 in amino acids: CASSARGEDEQFF. In DNA form, the CDR3 reads TGTGCCAGCTCAGCCAGGGGAGAGGATGAGCAGTTCTTC.

The V call is TRBV5-1, the J call TRBJ1-2; D call uncertain. V gave up 6 bases and J gave up 8 bases, with 20 bases separating them. CDR3 length equals 14 residues. From germline, CDR1 is SGHRS and CDR2 YFSETQ. CDR3 in amino acids: CASTPGYSSGGYTF. CDR3 nucleotide sequence: TGCGCCAGCACCCCCGGGTACTCTTCGGGAGGCTACACCTTC. Using reference TRBV5-1 and TRBJ1-2 for the parts outside the CDR3, the full variable domain is KAGVTQTPRYLIKTRGQQVTLSCSPISGHRSVSWYQQTPGQGLQFLFEYFSETQRNKGNFPGRFSGRQFSNSRSEMNVSTLELGDSALYLCASTPGYSSGGYTFGSGTRLTVV.

The V and J genes are TRBV28 and TRBJ1-5; D is undetermined. The CDR3 sequence is 15 residues long. CDR1 is MDHEN and CDR2 is SYDVKM in the germline V gene. V was cut by 5 bases and J by 7 bases, with 18 bases left in between. CDR3 sequence: CASSPGDGESQPQHF. CDR3 nucleotide sequence: TGTGCCAGCAGTCCTGGTGACGGAGAGTCGCAGCCCCAGCATTTT.